The source of this TCR beta chain is a study of OX40 agonist ivuxolimab in advanced cancers. The repertoire was sequenced with immunoSEQ multiplex PCR; TCRdb's copy has only in-frame clones and lacks some. The sample consists of 80,000 to 95,000 clones, around 90% of them appearing once. The CDR3 is 12 residues long. The germline CDR1 and CDR2 sequences are SQVTM and ANQGSEA. The V end was cut by 3 bases, the J end by 6 bases, with 8 bases between. This chain joins TRBV29-1 and TRBJ2-2, with D possibly being TRBD2 (5 bases). The receptor was isolated from an adult with an advanced solid tumor such as melanoma, head and neck, liver or kidney cancer. The sample was CD4+ or CD8+ T cells sorted from blood, taken in a trial of the OX40 agonist ivuxolimab. CDR3 bases: TGCAGCGTTGAGAGGGTCCCCGGGGAGCTGTTTTTT. Its translation is CSVERVPGELFF.